Below are 14 T cell receptor beta chains sequenced from a single sample in a study of blood T cell repertoires in COVID-19. Repertoires were generated with immunoSEQ multiplex PCR, while TCRdb's copy carries only in-frame clones and drops some. This table holds about 64,000 clones, under 95% found once. Sequenced input: peripheral blood. Receptors were obtained from a human donor in a cohort sampled during active COVID-19.

This clone has just one count. The J gene is TRBJ1-2, the V gene TRBV5-1; D remains ambiguous. Per germline, CDR1 SGHRS and CDR2 YFSETQ. Trimming shortened V by 0 bases and J by 7 bases, and 16 bases separated the two germline ends. CDR3 length: 15 residues. The CDR3 DNA reads as TGCGCCAGCAGCTTGGGAGAGGGCGTGAGCTCTGGCTACACCTTC. This translates into CASSLGEGVSSGYTF. Combining the CDR3 with reference TRBV5-1 and TRBJ1-2 gives the whole variable domain KAGVTQTPRYLIKTRGQQVTLSCSPISGHRSVSWYQQTPGQGLQFLFEYFSETQRNKGNFPGRFSGRQFSNSRSEMNVSTLELGDSALYLCASSLGEGVSSGYTFGSGTRLTVV.

This chain joins TRBV4-2 and TRBJ2-7; 7 bases are a match to TRBD2. Per the germline V gene, CDR1 is LGHNA and CDR2 is YNFKEQ. V dropped 0 bases and J dropped 6; count of bases not matched to a gene: 5. The CDR3 totals 14 residues. The CDR3 region is CASSQDGGLGEQYF. The CDR3, as DNA: TGTGCCAGCAGCCAAGACGGGGGGTTGGGCGAGCAGTACTTC.

The rearrangement uses TRBV10-1 and TRBJ2-3, with a tentative D call TRBD2 (6 bases). CDR1 is WNHNN, CDR2 SYGVQD, per germline (reference sequence). The CDR3 runs 16 residues. V was pared by 0 bases and J by 1 base, with 11 bases between. The CDR3 DNA is TGCGCCAGCAGTGAGTCTGCGGGGTTGGGCACAGATACGCAGTATTTT. It translates to CASSESAGLGTDTQYF.

The chain employs TRBV6-1 and TRBJ1-5, with unresolved D. This CDR3 is 14 amino acids long. Trimming stripped 0 bases from V and 7 bases from J, with 10 bases between. Germline V gene sequence: CDR1 MNHNS, CDR2 SASEGT. In DNA, the CDR3 is TGTGCCAGCAGTGAAGCTCAGACTGAACAGCCCCAGCATTTT. Amino acid sequence: CASSEAQTEQPQHF.

This clone has only one observation. The chain links TRBV19 to TRBJ2-1; 9 bases agree with TRBD1. From germline, CDR1 is LNHDA and CDR2 SQIVND (reference sequence). J gave up 10 bases and V 3 bases, and 10 bases lay outside the gene matches. The CDR3 runs to 15 residues. DNA for the CDR3: TGTGCCAGTAGTATGGAGGGACAGGGAATCGACGAGCAGTTCTTC. Encoded protein: CASSMEGQGIDEQFF.

The CDR3 is CASSETGYTEAFF. The CDR3 bases are TGTGCCAGCAGTGAGACAGGGTATACTGAAGCTTTCTTT. The chain employs TRBV25-1 and TRBJ1-1, with 7 bases identical to TRBD1. CDR3 length: 13 amino acids. V gave up 3 bases and J gave up 5 bases; unmatched junction bases: 3. Germline V gene lookup returns CDR1 MGHDK and CDR2 SYGVNS.

This sequence joins TRBV18 and TRBJ2-7; tentatively, D is TRBD1 (6 bases). CDR3 length equals 15 residues. Germline V gene lookup returns CDR1 KGHSH and CDR2 LQKENI. V shed 4 bases and J shed 3 bases, with 16 bases lying between them. The CDR3 sequence is CASSLPEQGIYEQYF. In nucleotides, the CDR3 is TGTGCCAGCTCACTCCCGGAACAGGGAATCTACGAGCAGTACTTC.

V and J are TRBV9 and TRBJ2-7, with 9 bases that match TRBD2. With 5 bases clipped from V and 1 base from J, the junction kept 4 bases outside the gene matches. Germline loops: CDR1 SGDLS, CDR2 YYNGEE. The CDR3 has 14 amino acids. The CDR3 DNA reads TGTGCCAGCAGTCCTCTAGCGGGATCCTACGAGCAGTACTTC. This encodes CASSPLAGSYEQYF.

V is TRBV18 and J is TRBJ1-5; no firm D call. This CDR3 contains 17 residues. Per germline, CDR1 KGHSH and CDR2 LQKENI. The V gene lost 6 bases and the J gene lost 5 bases, with 23 bases spanning the gap. The CDR3 reads CASSYVQNRPVYQPQHF. The DNA for the CDR3 is TGTGCCAGCTCCTACGTACAGAATAGGCCGGTCTATCAGCCCCAGCATTTT.

The chain employs TRBV7-8 and TRBJ2-1; 7 bases match TRBD2. This CDR3 region has 14 residues. Germline assignment: CDR1 SGHVS and CDR2 FQNEAQ. J was trimmed by 4 bases and V by 3 bases; bases with no gene match: 3. The CDR3 here is CASSLRETYNEQFF. Here the CDR3 DNA reads TGTGCCAGCAGCTTGCGGGAGACGTACAATGAGCAGTTCTTC.

This clone was seen once. V and J are TRBV9 and TRBJ2-1, with D tentatively TRBD1 (6 bases). The V and J ends lost 0 bases and 0 bases respectively, with 10 bases between them. The CDR3 has 16 residues. Germline values: CDR1 SGDLS, CDR2 YYNGEE. CDR3 DNA sequence: TGTGCCAGCAGCGTAGTAGGGGGAAGCTCCTACAATGAGCAGTTCTTC. This gives the protein CASSVVGGSSYNEQFF.

The rearrangement links TRBV5-1 to TRBJ2-3, with 9 bases that match TRBD2. Germline-derived CDR1 and CDR2 are SGHRS and YFSETQ. This CDR3 is built from 16 residues. V was pared by 4 bases and J by 2 bases, with 8 bases of the junction left unmatched. The CDR3 DNA is TGCGCCAGCAGCACCCTAACTAGCGGGTACACAGATACGCAGTATTTT. Protein product: CASSTLTSGYTDTQYF. Full variable domain (outside the CDR3, taken from reference TRBV5-1 and TRBJ2-3): KAGVTQTPRYLIKTRGQQVTLSCSPISGHRSVSWYQQTPGQGLQFLFEYFSETQRNKGNFPGRFSGRQFSNSRSEMNVSTLELGDSALYLCASSTLTSGYTDTQYFGPGTRLTVL.

A remark on this clone: A read error may produce the germline difference seen at one junction end. The CDR3 reads CASSLYQDKETQYF. CDR3 nucleotides: TGTGCCAGCAGCTTATATCAGGATAAGGAGACCCAGTACTTC. The chain employs TRBV28 and TRBJ2-5, with D uncertain. CDR1 and CDR2 from the germline V gene are MDHEN and SYDVKM. This CDR3 spans 14 amino acids.

The rearrangement uses TRBV24-1 and TRBJ2-1; the match to TRBD1 covers 7 bases. Trimming cost V 4 bases and J 10 bases; bases outside gene matches: 6. CDR1 and CDR2 (germline): KGHDR, SFDVKD. The CDR3 is 13 amino acids. The CDR3 nucleotides read TGTGCCACCAGTGACCCGGACAGGACCGAGCAGTTCTTC. Residues: CATSDPDRTEQFF.